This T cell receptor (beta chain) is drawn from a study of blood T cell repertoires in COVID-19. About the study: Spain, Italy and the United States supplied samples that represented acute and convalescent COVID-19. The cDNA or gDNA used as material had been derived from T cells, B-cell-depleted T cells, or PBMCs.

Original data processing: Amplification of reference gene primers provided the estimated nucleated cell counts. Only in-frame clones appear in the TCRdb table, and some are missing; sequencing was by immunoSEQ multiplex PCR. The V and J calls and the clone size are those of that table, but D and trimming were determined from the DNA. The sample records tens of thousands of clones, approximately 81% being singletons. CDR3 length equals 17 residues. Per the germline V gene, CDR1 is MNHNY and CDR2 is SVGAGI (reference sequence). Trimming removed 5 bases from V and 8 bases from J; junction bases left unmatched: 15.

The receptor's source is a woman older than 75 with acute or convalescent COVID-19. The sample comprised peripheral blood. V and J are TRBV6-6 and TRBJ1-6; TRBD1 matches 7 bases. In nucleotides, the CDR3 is TGTGCCAGCAGTCCAAAAGGAGGGGGCCAAGGAGATTCACCCCTCCACTTT. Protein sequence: CASSPKGGGQGDSPLHF.